These T cell receptor beta chains were read from a single sample in a study of cytomegalovirus exposure and HLA in healthy donors. Repertoires were generated with immunoSEQ multiplex PCR, while TCRdb's copy carries only in-frame clones and drops some. The table shows more than 150,000 clones, with 75% to 85% occurring only once. The sample consisted of PBMCs. The receptors derive from a girl between 5 and 17 years old in good health and CMV-seropositive. The CDR3 runs from the conserved cysteine through the conserved F or W. Each record gives: clone size, J gene, V gene, D gene, CDR3 length, CDR3 protein, CDR3 DNA. A D gene is named only where the DNA matches it firmly. Clone size is shown for a subset of rows, as once, few, many or a class of expanded clone.

>.|TRBJ2-1|TRBV14|.|17
CASSQDVRTGGYNEQFF
TGTGCCAGCAGCCAAGATGTCCGGACCGGAGGCTACAATGAGCAGTTCTTC
>.|TRBJ2-1|TRBV7-8|.|15
CASSLTAVPNNEQFF
TGTGCCAGCAGCTTAACAGCCGTACCCAACAATGAGCAGTTCTTC
>.|TRBJ2-7|TRBV18|TRBD2|16
CASSPLGTSGGYEQYF
TGTGCCAGCTCACCCCTCGGGACTAGCGGGGGATACGAGCAGTACTTC
>.|TRBJ2-2|TRBV14|TRBD1|16
CASTTDRGTNTGELFF
TGTGCCAGCACCACGGACAGGGGGACGAACACCGGGGAGCTGTTTTTT
>.|TRBJ1-2|TRBV29-1|.|12
CSVLRREIGYTF
TGCAGCGTTCTCCGACGGGAGATTGGCTACACCTTC
>once|TRBJ2-1|TRBV6-1|TRBD1|14
CATRGDRTYNEQFF
TGTGCCACCCGAGGGGACAGGACTTACAATGAGCAGTTCTTC
>.|TRBJ2-1|TRBV5-4|TRBD1|15
CASSRGGAEWDEQFF
TGTGCCAGCAGCCGAGGGGGCGCGGAGTGGGATGAGCAGTTCTTC
>few|TRBJ1-6|TRBV6-5|.|15
CASAERGGSNSPLHF
TGTGCCAGCGCCGAGCGGGGGGGCAGTAATTCACCCCTCCACTTT
>.|TRBJ1-2|TRBV5-1|.|14
CASSPAGDTYGYTF
TGCGCCAGCAGCCCCGCCGGGGATACCTATGGCTACACCTTC
>.|TRBJ1-2|TRBV5-4|TRBD1|15
CASSGGTGGGYGYTF
TGTGCCAGCAGCGGTGGGACAGGGGGCGGCTATGGCTACACCTTC
>few|TRBJ1-5|TRBV7-2|.|14
CASSPLGGNQPQHF
TGTGCCAGCAGCCCGCTCGGAGGGAATCAGCCCCAGCATTTT
>.|TRBJ2-1|TRBV20-1|.|9
CSVGDEQFF
TGCAGTGTGGGCGACGAGCAGTTCTTC
>.|TRBJ1-2|TRBV14|.|16
CASSQELGGPLYGYTF
TGTGCCAGCAGCCAAGAGTTGGGAGGACCGCTCTATGGCTACACCTTC
>.|TRBJ2-5|TRBV19|TRBD1|15
CASSTRTGVGETQYF
TGTGCCAGTAGTACCCGCACAGGGGTTGGAGAGACCCAGTACTTC
>.|TRBJ1-2|TRBV11-2|.|17
CASSSNGGAGERYGYTF
TGTGCCAGCAGTTCGAATGGTGGGGCTGGGGAACGGTATGGCTACACCTTC
>.|TRBJ2-1|TRBV5-4|TRBD2|15
CASSRGGADYNEQFF
TGTGCCAGCAGCCGCGGGGGGGCCGACTACAATGAGCAGTTCTTC
>.|TRBJ1-4|TRBV5-4|.|13
CASSFRSSEKLFF
TGTGCCAGCAGCTTCCGGTCCTCCGAAAAACTGTTTTTT
>once|TRBJ2-1|TRBV7-6|TRBD1|14
CASSLGDRVGEQFF
TGTGCCAGCAGCTTAGGGGACAGGGTGGGTGAGCAGTTCTTC
>once|TRBJ1-4|TRBV5-1|.|15
CASSVAGRRDEKLFF
TGCGCCAGCAGCGTGGCAGGGAGGCGGGATGAAAAACTGTTTTTT
>few|TRBJ2-7|TRBV10-2|.|14
CASTDSAPSYEQYF
TGCGCCAGCACCGACAGCGCTCCCTCCTACGAGCAGTACTTC
>.|TRBJ2-1|TRBV4-3|TRBD2|16
CASSLDLTSGYNEQFF
TGCGCCAGCAGCCTTGACCTGACTAGCGGCTACAATGAGCAGTTCTTC
>.|TRBJ2-3|TRBV11-2|.|16
CASSLEGQHSTDTQYF
TGTGCCAGCAGCTTAGAAGGACAGCACAGCACAGATACGCAGTATTTT
>.|TRBJ1-1|TRBV13|.|14
CASSRGRGADEAFF
TGTGCCAGCAGCCGGGGTCGGGGGGCAGATGAAGCTTTCTTT
>.|TRBJ2-7|TRBV7-9|TRBD1|18
CASSSSGTENRPAYEQYF
TGTGCCAGCAGCTCATCCGGGACAGAAAACCGTCCGGCCTACGAGCAGTACTTC
>.|TRBJ2-7|TRBV7-2|TRBD2|18
CASRPSGGALLGDDEQYF
TGTGCCAGCAGGCCGAGCGGGGGGGCCTTATTGGGAGACGACGAGCAGTACTTC
>.|TRBJ1-2|TRBV2|.|12
CASGRGNYGYTF
TGTGCCAGCGGCAGGGGTAACTATGGCTACACCTTC
>once|TRBJ2-3|TRBV6-6|TRBD1|16
CASSGQGVLGTDTQYF
TGTGCCAGCAGTGGCCAGGGGGTACTAGGCACAGATACGCAGTATTTT
>few|TRBJ2-5|TRBV7-8|TRBD1|13
CASSLEGQGARYF
TGTGCCAGCAGCTTAGAGGGACAGGGGGCCCGGTACTTC
>.|TRBJ1-6|TRBV7-9|.|14
CASSSLQERAPLHF
TGTGCCAGCAGCTCCCTACAGGAAAGAGCACCCCTCCACTTT
>.|TRBJ2-3|TRBV4-1|TRBD2|15
CASSLTSGGADTQYF
TGCGCCAGCAGCCTGACTAGCGGGGGAGCGGATACGCAGTATTTT
>.|TRBJ1-3|TRBV2|.|15
CASKGSGGSGNTIYF
TGTGCCAGTAAGGGCAGCGGGGGCTCTGGAAACACCATATATTTT
>.|TRBJ1-2|TRBV2|.|15
CASSDSGRGYYGYTF
TGTGCCAGCAGTGATTCGGGCAGGGGCTACTATGGCTACACCTTC
>.|TRBJ2-3|TRBV6-1|.|11
CAMGYTDTQYF
TGTGCCATGGGCTACACAGATACGCAGTATTTT
>.|TRBJ2-1|TRBV27|.|14
CASSSWTPNNEQFF
TGTGCCAGCAGTTCGTGGACACCCAACAATGAGCAGTTCTTC
>.|TRBJ1-1|TRBV9|.|13
CASSRGANTEAFF
TGTGCCAGCAGCCGGGGGGCAAACACTGAAGCTTTCTTT
>once|TRBJ2-3|TRBV5-1|TRBD1|14
CASSRFDRADTQYF
TGCGCCAGCAGCCGTTTCGACAGGGCAGATACGCAGTATTTT
>once|TRBJ1-5|TRBV6-6|TRBD1|15
CASSSPGQGVQPQHF
TGTGCCAGCAGTTCACCGGGACAGGGGGTTCAGCCCCAGCATTTT
>.|TRBJ2-5|TRBV20-1|.|11
CSGDYQETQYF
TGCAGTGGGGACTACCAAGAGACCCAGTACTTC
>.|TRBJ2-5|TRBV13|.|13
CASSFDQRETQYF
TGTGCCAGCAGCTTCGACCAGAGGGAGACCCAGTACTTC
>.|TRBJ2-7|TRBV18|TRBD2|16
CASSPGTGGISYEQYF
TGTGCCAGCTCACCTGGGACGGGGGGTATCTCCTACGAGCAGTACTTC